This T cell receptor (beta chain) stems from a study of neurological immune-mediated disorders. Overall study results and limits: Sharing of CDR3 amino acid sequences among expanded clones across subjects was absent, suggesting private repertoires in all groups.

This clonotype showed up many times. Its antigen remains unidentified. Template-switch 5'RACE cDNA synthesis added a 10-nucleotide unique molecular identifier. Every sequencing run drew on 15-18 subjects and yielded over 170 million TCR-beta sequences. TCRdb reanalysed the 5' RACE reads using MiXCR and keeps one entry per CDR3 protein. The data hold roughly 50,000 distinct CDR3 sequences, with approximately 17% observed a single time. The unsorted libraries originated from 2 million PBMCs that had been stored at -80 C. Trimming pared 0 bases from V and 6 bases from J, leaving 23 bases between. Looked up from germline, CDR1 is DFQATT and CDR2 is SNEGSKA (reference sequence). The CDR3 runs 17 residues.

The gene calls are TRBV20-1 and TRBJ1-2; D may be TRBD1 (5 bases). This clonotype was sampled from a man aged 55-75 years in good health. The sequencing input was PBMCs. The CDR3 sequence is CSARDRGLEQRRNGYTF. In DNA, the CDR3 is TGCAGTGCTAGAGATAGGGGTTTGGAGCAGCGTCGGAATGGCTACACCTTC.